This T cell receptor (beta chain) was observed in a study of shared clonotypes between healthy human individuals. This CDR3 has 17 amino acids. The germline gives CDR1 SEHNR, CDR2 FQNEAQ (reference sequence). V was clipped by 1 base and J by 1 base, with 16 bases between them. Using immunoSEQ multiplex PCR, the repertoire was profiled, and TCRdb retains in-frame clones only, with some absent. This repertoire shows some 2,400,000 clones, 90% to 97% found once; its top ten account for approximately 0.13%. This clone appeared a single time. The sequencing input was naive CD4+ T cells sorted from blood. Subset denoted: CD45RA+ positively selected. The chain uses TRBV7-9 and TRBJ1-2; possibly TRBD1 for D (5 bases). This sequence originates from a man younger than 35 in good health. CDR3 in amino acids: CASSLEIGGARNYGYTF. The CDR3 DNA reads TGTGCCAGCAGCTTAGAAATAGGCGGGGCCCGTAACTATGGCTACACCTTC.